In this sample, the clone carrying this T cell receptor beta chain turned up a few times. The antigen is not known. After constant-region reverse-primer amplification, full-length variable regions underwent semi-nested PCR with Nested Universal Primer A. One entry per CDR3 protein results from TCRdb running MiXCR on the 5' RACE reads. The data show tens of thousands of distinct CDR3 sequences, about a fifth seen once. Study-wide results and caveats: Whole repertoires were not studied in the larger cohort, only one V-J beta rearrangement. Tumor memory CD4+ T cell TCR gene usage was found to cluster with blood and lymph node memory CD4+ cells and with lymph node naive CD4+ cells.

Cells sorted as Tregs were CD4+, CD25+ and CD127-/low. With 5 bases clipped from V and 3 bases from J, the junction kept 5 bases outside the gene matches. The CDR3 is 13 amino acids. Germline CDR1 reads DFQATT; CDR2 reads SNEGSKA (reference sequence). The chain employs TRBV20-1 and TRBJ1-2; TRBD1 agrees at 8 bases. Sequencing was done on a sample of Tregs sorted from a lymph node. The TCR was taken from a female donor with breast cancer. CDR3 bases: TGCAGTGCTCGGGACAGGCGTGACTATGGCTACACCTTC. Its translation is CSARDRRDYGYTF.